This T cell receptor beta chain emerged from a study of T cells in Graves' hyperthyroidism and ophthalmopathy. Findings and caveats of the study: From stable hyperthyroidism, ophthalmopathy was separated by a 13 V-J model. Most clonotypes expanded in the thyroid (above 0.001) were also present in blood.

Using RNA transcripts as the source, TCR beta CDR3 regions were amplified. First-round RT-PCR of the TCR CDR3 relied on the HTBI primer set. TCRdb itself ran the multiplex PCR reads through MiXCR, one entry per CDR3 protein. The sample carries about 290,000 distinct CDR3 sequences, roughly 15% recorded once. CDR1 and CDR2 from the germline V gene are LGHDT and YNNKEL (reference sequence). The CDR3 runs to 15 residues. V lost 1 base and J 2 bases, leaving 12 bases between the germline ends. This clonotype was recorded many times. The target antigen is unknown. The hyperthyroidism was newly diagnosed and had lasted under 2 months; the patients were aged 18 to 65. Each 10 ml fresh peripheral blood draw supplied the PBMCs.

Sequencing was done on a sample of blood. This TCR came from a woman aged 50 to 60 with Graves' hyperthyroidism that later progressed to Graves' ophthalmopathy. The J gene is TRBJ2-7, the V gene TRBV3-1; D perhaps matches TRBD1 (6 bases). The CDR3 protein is CASSQGTVGTYEQYF. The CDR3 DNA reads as TGTGCCAGCAGCCAAGGGACAGTAGGAACCTACGAGCAGTACTTC.